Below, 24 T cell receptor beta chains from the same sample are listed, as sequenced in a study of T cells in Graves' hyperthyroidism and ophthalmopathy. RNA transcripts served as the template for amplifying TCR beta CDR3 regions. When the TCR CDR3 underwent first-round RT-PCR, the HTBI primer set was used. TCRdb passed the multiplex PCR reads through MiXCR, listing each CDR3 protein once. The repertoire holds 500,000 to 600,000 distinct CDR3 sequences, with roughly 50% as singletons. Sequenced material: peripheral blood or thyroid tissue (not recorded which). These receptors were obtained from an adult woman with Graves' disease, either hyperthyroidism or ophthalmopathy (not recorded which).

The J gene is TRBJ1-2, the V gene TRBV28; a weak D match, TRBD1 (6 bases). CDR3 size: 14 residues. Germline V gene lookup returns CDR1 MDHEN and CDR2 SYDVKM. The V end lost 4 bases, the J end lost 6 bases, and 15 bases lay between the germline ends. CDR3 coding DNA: TGTGCCAGCAGTTCCCAACAGGGTTGGCATGGCTACACCTTC. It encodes CASSSQQGWHGYTF.

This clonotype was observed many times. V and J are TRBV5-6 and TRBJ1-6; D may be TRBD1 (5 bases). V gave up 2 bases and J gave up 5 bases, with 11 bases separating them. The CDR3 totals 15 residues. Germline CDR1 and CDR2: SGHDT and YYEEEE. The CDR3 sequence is CASSLQVPHNSPLHF. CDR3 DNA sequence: TGTGCCAGCAGCTTACAGGTTCCCCATAATTCACCCCTCCACTTT.

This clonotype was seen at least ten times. The CDR3 here is CASSSGLAGAYEQYF. The CDR3 DNA sequence: TGTGCCAGCAGTTCGGGACTAGCGGGTGCCTACGAGCAGTACTTC. J is TRBJ2-7 and V is TRBV12-3 or TRBV12-4; TRBD2 agrees at 12 bases. The CDR3 has 15 residues. V lost 4 bases and J lost 2; bases outside the gene matches: 3.

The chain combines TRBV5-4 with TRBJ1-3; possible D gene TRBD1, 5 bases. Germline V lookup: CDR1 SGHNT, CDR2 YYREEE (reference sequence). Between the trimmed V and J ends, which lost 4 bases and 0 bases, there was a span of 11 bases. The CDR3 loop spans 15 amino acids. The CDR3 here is CASSLDRYSGNTIYF. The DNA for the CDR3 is TGTGCCAGCAGCCTCGACAGATACTCTGGAAACACCATATATTTT.

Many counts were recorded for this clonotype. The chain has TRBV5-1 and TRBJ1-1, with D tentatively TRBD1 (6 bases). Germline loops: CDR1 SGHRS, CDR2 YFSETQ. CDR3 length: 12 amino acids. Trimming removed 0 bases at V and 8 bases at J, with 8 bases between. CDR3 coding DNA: TGCGCCAGCAGCTTGGATGGGGGCGAAGCTTTCTTT. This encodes CASSLDGGEAFF.

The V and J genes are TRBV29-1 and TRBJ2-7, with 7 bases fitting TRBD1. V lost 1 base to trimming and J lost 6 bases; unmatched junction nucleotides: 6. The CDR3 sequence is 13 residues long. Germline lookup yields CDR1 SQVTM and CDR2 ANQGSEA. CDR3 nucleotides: TGCAGCGTTGAAGCGGAGTACAGGGGCGAGCAGTACTTC. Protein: CSVEAEYRGEQYF.

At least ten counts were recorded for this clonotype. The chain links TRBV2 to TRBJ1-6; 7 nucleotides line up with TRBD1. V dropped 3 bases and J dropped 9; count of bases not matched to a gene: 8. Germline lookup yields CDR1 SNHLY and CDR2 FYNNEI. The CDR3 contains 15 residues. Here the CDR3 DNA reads TGTGCCAGCAGTGACGAGTCAGGGGGGAGTTCACCCCTCCACTTT. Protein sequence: CASSDESGGSSPLHF. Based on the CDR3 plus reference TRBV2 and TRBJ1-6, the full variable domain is EPEVTQTPSHQVTQMGQEVILRCVPISNHLYFYWYRQILGQKVEFLVSFYNNEISEKSEIFDDQFSVERPDGSNFTLKIRSTKLEDSAMYFCASSDESGGSSPLHFGNGTRLTVT.

The CDR3, as DNA: TGCAGCGTTGCCCTACAGGGACCAAGTGAAAAACTGTTTTTT. This sequence encodes CSVALQGPSEKLFF. This rearrangement joins TRBV29-1 to TRBJ1-4, with TRBD1 as a possible D gene (6 bases). Germline-derived CDR1 and CDR2 are SQVTM and ANQGSEA. CDR3 length: 14 residues. V lost 4 bases and J lost 7, with 16 bases in between.

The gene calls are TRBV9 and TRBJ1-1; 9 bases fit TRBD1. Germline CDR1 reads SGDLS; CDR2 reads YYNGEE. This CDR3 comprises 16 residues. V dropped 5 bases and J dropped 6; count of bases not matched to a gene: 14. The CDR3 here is CASSYLPGQGTAEAFF. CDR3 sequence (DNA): TGTGCCAGCAGTTACCTTCCGGGACAGGGTACGGCTGAAGCTTTCTTT.

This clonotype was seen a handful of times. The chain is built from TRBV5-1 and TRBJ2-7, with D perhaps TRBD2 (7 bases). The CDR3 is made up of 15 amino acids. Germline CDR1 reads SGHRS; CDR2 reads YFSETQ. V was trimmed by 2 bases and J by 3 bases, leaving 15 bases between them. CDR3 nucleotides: TGCGCCAGCAGCTTTGGGGGGGGGGCTATCTACGAGCAGTACTTC. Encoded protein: CASSFGGGAIYEQYF. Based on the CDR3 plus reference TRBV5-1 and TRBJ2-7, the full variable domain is KAGVTQTPRYLIKTRGQQVTLSCSPISGHRSVSWYQQTPGQGLQFLFEYFSETQRNKGNFPGRFSGRQFSNSRSEMNVSTLELGDSALYLCASSFGGGAIYEQYFGPGTRLTVT.

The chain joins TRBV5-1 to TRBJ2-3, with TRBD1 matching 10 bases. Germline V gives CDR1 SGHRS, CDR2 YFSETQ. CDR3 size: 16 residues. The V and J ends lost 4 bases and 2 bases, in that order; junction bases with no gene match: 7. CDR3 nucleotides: TGCGCCAGCAGCAGCGGGGGACAGGGGCACACAGATACGCAGTATTTT. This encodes CASSSGGQGHTDTQYF.

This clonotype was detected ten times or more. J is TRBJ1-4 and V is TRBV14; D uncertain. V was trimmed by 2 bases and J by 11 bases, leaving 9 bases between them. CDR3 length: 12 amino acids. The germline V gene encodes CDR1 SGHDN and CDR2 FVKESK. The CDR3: CASSQRDMKLFF. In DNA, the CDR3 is TGTGCCAGCAGCCAACGGGATATGAAACTGTTTTTT.

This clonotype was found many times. The CDR3 loop reads CASRSAGTGGIYEQYF. The CDR3 DNA reads TGTGCCAGCAGGTCGGCCGGGACAGGGGGAATCTACGAGCAGTACTTC. The rearrangement uses TRBV6-5 and TRBJ2-7, with TRBD1 identical over 11 bases. CDR3 length: 16 amino acids. CDR1 and CDR2 (germline): MNHEY, SVGAGI. Trimming removed 6 bases from V and 3 bases from J; junction bases left unmatched: 10.

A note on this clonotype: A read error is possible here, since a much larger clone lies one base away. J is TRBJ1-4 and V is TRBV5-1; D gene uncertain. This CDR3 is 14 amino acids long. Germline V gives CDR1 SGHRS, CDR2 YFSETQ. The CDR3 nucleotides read TGCGCCGGCAGCTTGTCGGCCGCAACAGATCTACTGTTTTTT. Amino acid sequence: CAGSLSAATDLLFF.

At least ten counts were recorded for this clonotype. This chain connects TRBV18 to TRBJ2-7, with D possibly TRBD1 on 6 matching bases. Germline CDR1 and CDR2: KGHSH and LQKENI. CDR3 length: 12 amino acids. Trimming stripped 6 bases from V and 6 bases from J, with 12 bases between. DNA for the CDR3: TGTGCCAGCTCCCGAGGGGGAATCGAGCAGTACTTC. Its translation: CASSRGGIEQYF.

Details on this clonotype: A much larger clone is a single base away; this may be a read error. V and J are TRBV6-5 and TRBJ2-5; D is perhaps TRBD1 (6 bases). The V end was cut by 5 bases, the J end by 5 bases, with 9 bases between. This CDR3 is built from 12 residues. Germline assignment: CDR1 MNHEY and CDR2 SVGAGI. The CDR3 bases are TGTGCCAGCAGTAACAGGGCGGAGACCCAGTACTTC. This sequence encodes CASSNRAETQYF.

This CDR3 reads CATSRGTPYTDTRGYTF. As DNA, the CDR3 is TGTGCCACCAGCAGAGGGACACCATACACAGATACGCGGGGCTACACCTTC. V is TRBV15 and J is TRBJ1-2; tentative D call: TRBD1 (5 bases). V was cut by 1 base and J by 8 bases, with 23 bases left in between. The CDR3 loop spans 17 amino acids. CDR1 and CDR2 from the germline V gene are LNHNV and YYDKDF (reference sequence).

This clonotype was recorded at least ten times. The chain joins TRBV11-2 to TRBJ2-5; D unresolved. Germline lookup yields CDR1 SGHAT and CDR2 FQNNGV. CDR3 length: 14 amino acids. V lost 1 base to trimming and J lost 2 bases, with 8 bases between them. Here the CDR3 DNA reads TGTGCCAGCAGCTTAGTTGTCAAACAAGAGACCCAGTACTTC. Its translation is CASSLVVKQETQYF.

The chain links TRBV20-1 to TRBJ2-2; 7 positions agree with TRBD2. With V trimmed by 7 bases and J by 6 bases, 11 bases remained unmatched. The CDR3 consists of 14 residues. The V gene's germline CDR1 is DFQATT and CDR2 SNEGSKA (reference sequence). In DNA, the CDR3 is TGCAGTGTCAGGACCCGGCGGGAGTCCGGGGAGCTGTTTTTT. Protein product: CSVRTRRESGELFF.

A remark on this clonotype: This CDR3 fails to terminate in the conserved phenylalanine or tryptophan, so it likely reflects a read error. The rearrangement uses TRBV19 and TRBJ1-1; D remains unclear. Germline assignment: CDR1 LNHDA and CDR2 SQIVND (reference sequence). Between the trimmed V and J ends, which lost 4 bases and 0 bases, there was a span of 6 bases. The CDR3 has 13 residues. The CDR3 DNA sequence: TGTGCCAGTAGTACTCAAATGAACACTGAAGCTTTCCTT. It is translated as CASSTQMNTEAFL.

Written as DNA, the CDR3 is TGCAGTGCTAGAGATAGGACCGCCCACTACGAGCAGTACTTC. Protein sequence: CSARDRTAHYEQYF. The rearrangement links TRBV20-1 to TRBJ2-7; D uncertain. Germline V gives CDR1 DFQATT, CDR2 SNEGSKA (reference sequence). Deletions cut 0 bases from V and 3 bases from J, with 12 bases between. This CDR3 comprises 14 residues.

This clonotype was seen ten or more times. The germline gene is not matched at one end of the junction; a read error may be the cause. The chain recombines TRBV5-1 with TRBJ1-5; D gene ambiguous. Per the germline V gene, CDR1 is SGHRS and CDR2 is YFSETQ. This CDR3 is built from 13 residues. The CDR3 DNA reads TGTGCCAGCAGCTTAGGTAGGGATCAGCCCCAGCATTTT. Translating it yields CASSLGRDQPQHF.

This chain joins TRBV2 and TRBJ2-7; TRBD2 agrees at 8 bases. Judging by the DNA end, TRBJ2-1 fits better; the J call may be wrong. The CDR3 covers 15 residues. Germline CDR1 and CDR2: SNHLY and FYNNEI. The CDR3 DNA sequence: TGTGCCAGCATTAGGACGGGAGGGTTTATCAATGAGCAGTTCTTC. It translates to CASIRTGGFINEQFF.

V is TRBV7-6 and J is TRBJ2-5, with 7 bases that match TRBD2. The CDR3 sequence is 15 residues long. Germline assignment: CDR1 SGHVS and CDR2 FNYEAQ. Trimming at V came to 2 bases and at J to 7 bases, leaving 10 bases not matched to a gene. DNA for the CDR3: TGTGCCAGCAGCTTAAGTGGGAGGGGAGCCGGGACCCAGTACTTC. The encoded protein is CASSLSGRGAGTQYF.